The rows below give T cell receptor beta chains drawn from one sample of a study of control samples from healthy donors and cancer patients. TCRdb's table, derived via immunoSEQ multiplex PCR, lists solely in-frame clones and lacks some. Of some 170,000 clones listed, around 94% are singletons. The sequencing input was PBMCs. These receptors originate from a man aged 55 to 70 with colorectal cancer. Each CDR3 is given with its conserved first and last residue. D genes are given only for firm matches. The listing skips clone size in some rows; elsewhere it reads once, few, many or a size class.

d_call	j_call	v_call	clone_size	cdr3_aa	cdr3_nt
-	TRBJ1-4	TRBV5-1	-	CASSGGRPNEKLFF	TGCGCCAGCTCCGGGGGACGGCCAAATGAAAAACTGTTTTTT
-	TRBJ1-2	TRBV18	few	CASSPPWGSEGGYTF	TGTGCCAGCTCACCACCGTGGGGTAGCGAGGGCGGCTACACCTTC
TRBD2	TRBJ2-3	TRBV29-1	-	CSVGRLAGGQGDTQYF	TGCAGCGTGGGTAGACTAGCGGGGGGGCAGGGAGATACGCAGTATTTT
-	TRBJ1-5	TRBV10-1	-	CASRNRQGYSNQPQHF	TGCGCCAGCAGAAATAGGCAGGGGTATAGCAATCAGCCCCAGCATTTT
-	TRBJ2-7	TRBV9	once	CASSVVPGSYEQYF	TGTGCCAGCAGCGTAGTTCCGGGCTCCTACGAGCAGTACTTC
-	TRBJ1-2	TRBV21-1	-	CASSKKQLLRTGGASYGYTF	TGTGCCAGCAGCAAAAAACAGTTGTTGCGGACAGGGGGCGCCTCCTATGGCTACACCTTC
-	TRBJ1-3	TRBV7-2	-	CASSLEARVNTIYF	TGTGCCAGCAGCTTAGAGGCCAGGGTTAACACCATATATTTT
TRBD1	TRBJ2-5	TRBV7-6	-	CASSPTGGETQYF	TGTGCCAGCAGCCCGACAGGGGGGGAGACCCAGTACTTC
-	TRBJ1-2	TRBV19	-	CASSIVGENYGYTF	TGTGCCAGTAGTATAGTAGGGGAGAACTATGGCTACACCTTC
-	TRBJ1-1	TRBV27	-	CASSLKDRRNTEAFF	TGTGCCAGCAGTCTCAAAGACCGGAGGAACACTGAAGCTTTCTTT
-	TRBJ1-3	TRBV5-1	-	CASSLVSGAGNTIYF	TGCGCCAGCAGCTTGGTATCGGGGGCTGGAAACACCATATATTTT
-	TRBJ2-3	TRBV19	-	CASSISAGRTDTQYF	TGTGCCAGTAGTATTTCGGCAGGCCGCACAGATACGCAGTATTTT
-	TRBJ1-5	TRBV6-6	-	CASSTKTDNQPQHF	TGTGCCAGCAGTACGAAGACAGATAATCAGCCCCAGCATTTT
TRBD1	TRBJ1-2	TRBV6-2/TRBV6-3	-	CASSPGGPVDGYTF	TGTGCCAGCAGTCCAGGGGGTCCAGTCGATGGCTACACCTTC
-	TRBJ1-2	TRBV10-3	-	CAAADGNYGYTF	TGTGCCGCGGCTGACGGTAACTATGGCTACACCTTC
-	TRBJ2-5	TRBV12-3/TRBV12-4	-	CASSFLGAQYF	TGTGCCAGCAGTTTCTTGGGGGCCCAGTACTTC
TRBD1	TRBJ1-1	TRBV7-9	-	CASSLSQGAEAFF	TGTGCCAGCAGCTTGTCCCAGGGGGCTGAAGCTTTCTTT
TRBD1	TRBJ1-5	TRBV27	-	CASSSDRNSNQPQHF	TGTGCCAGCAGTTCGGACAGGAATAGCAATCAGCCCCAGCATTTT
TRBD1	TRBJ1-1	TRBV5-1	once	CASSRGQGASEAFF	TGCGCCAGCAGCCGAGGACAGGGGGCATCTGAAGCTTTCTTT
-	TRBJ1-2	TRBV29-1	-	CSVAGGGGYTF	TGCAGCGTTGCGGGGGGAGGCGGCTACACCTTC
TRBD1	TRBJ1-5	TRBV6-5	once	CASSSRGDGNQPQHF	TGTGCCAGCAGCTCCAGGGGGGACGGCAATCAGCCCCAGCATTTT
-	TRBJ1-1	TRBV6-2/TRBV6-3	-	CASTPQAGEAFF	TGTGCCAGCACCCCCCAGGCGGGAGAAGCTTTCTTT
-	TRBJ2-7	TRBV4-1	few	CASSQDRYEQYF	TGCGCCAGCAGCCAAGACAGGTACGAGCAGTACTTC
-	TRBJ1-2	TRBV5-4	-	CASSLSARTRIAYGYTF	TGTGCCAGCAGCTTGTCGGCCAGGACAAGAATAGCCTATGGCTACACCTTC
-	TRBJ2-3	TRBV24-1	-	CATGERTDTQYF	TGTGCCACCGGGGAGCGCACAGATACGCAGTATTTT